The clone carrying this T cell receptor beta chain has ten or more counts. Its target is not known. This sample is drawn from a study of T-cell reconstitution after alpha-beta-depleted transplantation in children. Study outcomes and limitations: There were some patients whose high TCRbeta diversity at day 60 came from surviving recipient T cells and thymic progenitors. After transplant, at about two months, alpha-beta T cells were reportedly derived from several hundred expanded graft clones. Most T-cell counts and diversity one year after the transplant came from T cells that were newly produced.

TCRbeta library construction was performed incorporating unique molecular identifiers. TCRdb re-analysed the PCR reads in MiXCR, keeping a single row per CDR3 protein. The table shows approximately 650,000 distinct CDR3 sequences, with about 12% occurring only once. The clonotype comes from a girl aged 2-10 years with congenital amegakaryocytic thrombocytopenia, due to receive a stem cell transplant. The sample was PBMCs, taken before TCRalphabeta/CD19-depleted stem cell transplant.

Written as DNA, the CDR3 is TGCAGTGCTGGACTAGCGGGCGGCAGCAGTACGCAGTATTTT. It yields the protein CSAGLAGGSSTQYF. The V call is TRBV20-1, the J call TRBJ2-3, with TRBD2 matching 11 bases. Germline V gene sequence: CDR1 DFQATT, CDR2 SNEGSKA (reference sequence). The CDR3 loop spans 14 amino acids. V was pared by 5 bases and J by 8 bases, with 9 bases of the junction left unmatched.